This TCR beta chain was recorded in a study of cytomegalovirus exposure and HLA in healthy donors. With 5 bases removed from V and 4 bases from J, the gap between germline ends came to 9 bases. In germline, CDR1 is MNHEY, CDR2 SVGAGI. This CDR3 is built from 14 residues. PCR primers comprised 60 Vbeta and 13 Jbeta primers. Produced via immunoSEQ multiplex PCR; TCRdb's table is partial and in-frame only. The profile shows some 200,000 clones, 75% to 85% of them singletons. The specimen sequenced was PBMCs. This TCR came from a woman in her thirties in good health and CMV-seronegative. This sequence joins TRBV6-5 and TRBJ2-6, with D perhaps TRBD1 (5 bases). The CDR3 is CASSQSGGANVLTF. In DNA, the CDR3 is TGTGCCAGCAGTCAGTCAGGGGGGGCCAACGTCCTGACTTTC.